The sequence of this T cell receptor beta chain was determined in a study of CD8+ T cells in alopecia areata. About the study: Affected scalp percentage set treated patients' severity scores.

As to treatment: oral pan-JAK inhibitor, 5-10 mg twice daily. Specimens obtained from alopecia areata patients comprised lesional scalp punch biopsies and peripheral blood. It was cDNA, reverse transcribed from extracted RNA, that served as the sequencing template. Here immunoSEQ multiplex PCR was the method, and the copy in TCRdb shows in-frame clones only, minus some. Altogether a few thousand clones are present, roughly 61% being singletons, with the ten largest covering approximately 8.1%. Specimen: skin, collected at week 34, from a patient treated with tofacitinib. The source of this sequence is a human donor with alopecia areata.

The CDR3 nucleotides read TGTGCCAGCTCACAAGGGGCTGGAGAGCAGTACTTC. This encodes CASSQGAGEQYF. This rearrangement joins TRBV18 to TRBJ2-7, with D possibly TRBD1 on 5 matching bases. The germline V gene encodes CDR1 KGHSH and CDR2 LQKENI. The CDR3 totals 12 residues. Between the trimmed V and J ends, which lost 4 bases and 7 bases, there was a span of 11 bases.